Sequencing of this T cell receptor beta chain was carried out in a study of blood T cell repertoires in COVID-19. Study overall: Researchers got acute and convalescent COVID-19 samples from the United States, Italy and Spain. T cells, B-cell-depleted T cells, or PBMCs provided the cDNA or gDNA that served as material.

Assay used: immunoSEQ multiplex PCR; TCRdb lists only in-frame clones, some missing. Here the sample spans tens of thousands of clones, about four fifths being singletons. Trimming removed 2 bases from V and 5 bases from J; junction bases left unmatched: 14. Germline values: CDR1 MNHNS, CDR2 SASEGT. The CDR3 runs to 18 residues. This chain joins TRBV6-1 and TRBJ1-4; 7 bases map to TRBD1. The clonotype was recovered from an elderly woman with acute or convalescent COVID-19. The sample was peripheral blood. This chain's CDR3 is CASSERPTGATLNEKLFF. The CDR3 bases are TGTGCCAGCAGTGAACGCCCCACAGGGGCAACGTTAAATGAAAAACTGTTTTTT.